Listed below are T cell receptor beta chains from one sample, sequenced in a study of early T cells in non-severe SARS-CoV-2 infection. MiXCR was run by TCRdb on the 5' RACE reads, yielding one entry per CDR3 protein. In the table there are about 49,000 distinct CDR3 sequences, around 6.5% of which are singletons. Here the sequenced sample was whole blood, taken at baseline. Source of these receptors: an adult who was a healthcare worker with PCR-confirmed SARS-CoV-2 infection or an uninfected control (not recorded which). CDR3s include the opening cysteine and the closing phenylalanine or tryptophan. D genes are given only for firm matches. Some rows have no size entry. The others give once, few or many, or a class for an expanded clone.

J: TRBJ1-1
D: -
V: TRBV6-5
size: many
DNA: TGTGCCAGCAGTTACTCCTCGACAAGAACGAACACTGAAGCTTTCTTT
CDR3: CASSYSSTRTNTEAFF

J: TRBJ2-5
D: TRBD2
V: TRBV13
size: few
DNA: TGTGCCAGCAGCTTAGTTGGCTTAGCGGGCACCCAAGAGACCCAGTACTTC
CDR3: CASSLVGLAGTQETQYF

J: TRBJ2-3
D: -
V: TRBV29-1
size: few
DNA: TGCAGCGCTGAGGCAGGGACGGCGCAGTATTTT
CDR3: CSAEAGTAQYF

J: TRBJ2-7
D: TRBD2
V: TRBV11-2
size: many
DNA: TGTGCCAGCAGCTTGGCCGGGGGGACTATCTACGAGCAGTACTTC
CDR3: CASSLAGGTIYEQYF

J: TRBJ2-1
D: -
V: TRBV6-5
size: many
DNA: TGTGCCGTAGGGGTCCAAAACTACAATGAGCAGTTCTTC
CDR3: CAVGVQNYNEQFF

J: TRBJ2-7
D: -
V: TRBV5-1
size: few
DNA: TGCGCCAGCAGCTTGGGACCGGCAGGGGCTCGTTCCTACGAGCAGTACTTC
CDR3: CASSLGPAGARSYEQYF

J: TRBJ2-5
D: TRBD1
V: TRBV19
size: many
DNA: TGTGCCAGTAGTAGGCAGGGGGCAGAGACCCAGTACTTC
CDR3: CASSRQGAETQYF

J: TRBJ1-1
D: TRBD1
V: TRBV5-4
size: once
DNA: TGTGCCAGCAGCGTCGGGACAGTTGGGCCGAACACTGAAGCTTTCTTT
CDR3: CASSVGTVGPNTEAFF

J: TRBJ2-7
D: -
V: TRBV20-1
size: few
DNA: TGCAGTGCTAGGCACAGTAGCTCCTACGAGCAGTACTTC
CDR3: CSARHSSSYEQYF

J: TRBJ1-3
D: -
V: TRBV12-3/TRBV12-4
size: -
DNA: TGTGTCGGGACCCTAAAGGGGGCTGGAAACACCATATATTTT
CDR3: CVGTLKGAGNTIYF

J: TRBJ2-7
D: -
V: TRBV12-3/TRBV12-4
size: -
DNA: TGTGCCAGCAGTTTTTTCTACGAGCAGTACTTC
CDR3: CASSFFYEQYF

J: TRBJ2-7
D: TRBD1
V: TRBV7-8
size: many
DNA: TGTGCCAGCAGCGCCTCCGGGACAGGGAACGAGCAGTACTTC
CDR3: CASSASGTGNEQYF

J: TRBJ1-5
D: -
V: TRBV7-3
size: few
DNA: TGTAACCCGCAGGGAGTTGGCAATCAGCCCCAGCATTTT
CDR3: CNPQGVGNQPQHF

J: TRBJ2-7
D: TRBD1
V: TRBV5-4
size: -
DNA: TGTGTCAGCAGCTTGGCCGGGACAGGGGCCTACGAGCAGTACTTC
CDR3: CVSSLAGTGAYEQYF

J: TRBJ2-3
D: -
V: TRBV7-2
size: many
DNA: TGTGCCAGCAGCTTAAAGAGGGATACGCAGTATTTT
CDR3: CASSLKRDTQYF

J: TRBJ1-6
D: -
V: TRBV5-8
size: many
DNA: TGTGCCAGCAGCTTGGCGGGGGATTCACCCCTCCACTTT
CDR3: CASSLAGDSPLHF

J: TRBJ1-4
D: TRBD1
V: TRBV5-4
size: many
DNA: TGTGCCAGCAGCCTACAGGGGCCGCCGAATGAAAAACTGTTTTTT
CDR3: CASSLQGPPNEKLFF

J: TRBJ2-1
D: -
V: TRBV20-1
size: few
DNA: TGCAGTGTTGGAACGGGGGACAGACCCGACGGGAATGAGCAGTTCTTC
CDR3: CSVGTGDRPDGNEQFF

J: TRBJ2-3
D: TRBD2
V: TRBV7-2
size: -
DNA: TGTGCCAGCAGCTTAGCTGGATCGGGGGGGCCCTCAGATACGCAGTATTTT
CDR3: CASSLAGSGGPSDTQYF

J: TRBJ2-3
D: -
V: TRBV6-2/TRBV6-3
size: many
DNA: TGTGCCAGCAGTTACTCCGGACGGGCGGATACGCAGTATTTT
CDR3: CASSYSGRADTQYF

J: TRBJ1-2
D: -
V: TRBV18
size: few
DNA: TGTGCCAGCTCACCTCCAGGGGTTGAAGGCTACACCTTC
CDR3: CASSPPGVEGYTF

J: TRBJ2-2
D: -
V: TRBV29-1
size: -
DNA: TGCAGCGTTCCGGGTCACACCGGGGAGCGGTTTTTT
CDR3: CSVPGHTGERFF

J: TRBJ1-5
D: TRBD1
V: TRBV6-6
size: many
DNA: TGTGCCAGCAGTTATAACAGGGGAAGGGGTCAGCCCCAGCATTTT
CDR3: CASSYNRGRGQPQHF

J: TRBJ1-2
D: TRBD1
V: TRBV28
size: many
DNA: TGTGCCAGCAGTCCAGGGGGATATGGCTACACCTTC
CDR3: CASSPGGYGYTF

J: TRBJ2-3
D: TRBD2
V: TRBV7-8
size: many
DNA: TGTGCCAGCAGCGCCGGGACTAGCGGGCAGGTCAGCACAGATACGCAGTATTTT
CDR3: CASSAGTSGQVSTDTQYF

J: TRBJ1-3
D: -
V: TRBV29-1
size: many
DNA: TGCAGCGTTGATGGGCGGTCTTCTGGAAACACCATATATTTT
CDR3: CSVDGRSSGNTIYF

J: TRBJ1-5
D: -
V: TRBV2
size: few
DNA: TGTGCCAGCAGGGGCCAGAGTAATAGCAATCAGCCCCAGCATTTT
CDR3: CASRGQSNSNQPQHF

J: TRBJ2-4
D: -
V: TRBV5-6
size: many
DNA: TGTGCCAGCAGCATGTGGGGTACCAAAAACATTCAGTACTTC
CDR3: CASSMWGTKNIQYF

J: TRBJ1-1
D: -
V: TRBV6-5
size: many
DNA: TGTGCCAGCAGACAGCCGACAGGTCGCACTGAAGCTTTCTTT
CDR3: CASRQPTGRTEAFF

J: TRBJ1-1
D: TRBD1
V: TRBV20-1
size: many
DNA: TGCAGTGCTCCAGGACAGGGGATGTCGGCGAACACTGAAGCTTTCTTT
CDR3: CSAPGQGMSANTEAFF

J: TRBJ2-5
D: -
V: TRBV5-1
size: many
DNA: TGCGCCAGCAGCTTTAGGGGCGTCGATAAGACCCAGTACTTC
CDR3: CASSFRGVDKTQYF

J: TRBJ2-3
D: -
V: TRBV27
size: -
DNA: TGTGCCAGTATTCCTACCCGGGGCCTGAATACGCAGTATTTT
CDR3: CASIPTRGLNTQYF

J: TRBJ1-4
D: TRBD1
V: TRBV7-3
size: many
DNA: TGTGCCAGCAGCTTGACAGGGGGAACTAATGAAAAACTGTTTTTT
CDR3: CASSLTGGTNEKLFF

J: TRBJ2-7
D: TRBD1
V: TRBV6-5
size: many
DNA: TGTGCCAGCAGTTACTCGGGGGACAGGGTCCCCTACGAGCAGTACTTC
CDR3: CASSYSGDRVPYEQYF

J: TRBJ1-6
D: -
V: TRBV12-3/TRBV12-4
size: -
DNA: TGTGCCAGCAGTTCCCGGACAGTCCTCGGATATAATTCACCCCTCCACTTT
CDR3: CASSSRTVLGYNSPLHF

J: TRBJ1-1
D: -
V: TRBV6-2/TRBV6-3
size: many
DNA: TGTGCCAGCAGTTGGTCGAACACTGAAGCTTTCTTT
CDR3: CASSWSNTEAFF

J: TRBJ2-7
D: TRBD2
V: TRBV13
size: many
DNA: TGTGCCAGCAGCTTAGGGCGGGGGGCAACCTACGAGCAGTACTTC
CDR3: CASSLGRGATYEQYF